The 8 T cell receptor beta chains below come from one sample, sequenced in a study of neurological immune-mediated disorders. Time point in this sample: longitudinal time-point 3. TCRdb reprocessed the 5' RACE reads with MiXCR, giving one entry per CDR3 protein. The sample consists of roughly 42,000 distinct CDR3 sequences, roughly 13% of them appearing once. What was sequenced was PBMCs. All receptors derive from a man aged 25 to 45 in good health.

This clonotype was seen ten or more times. This chain connects TRBV29-1 to TRBJ2-1, with 11 bases aligning to TRBD1. With V trimmed by 6 bases and J by 9 bases, 7 bases remained unmatched. Germline V gene sequence: CDR1 SQVTM, CDR2 ANQGSEA. The CDR3 has 13 residues. CDR3 nucleotide sequence: TGCAGCGTAGGGACAGGGGGTAGAGGTGAGCAGTTCTTC. Its protein is CSVGTGGRGEQFF.

This clonotype was detected only a few times. The rearrangement uses TRBV10-3 and TRBJ2-1, with TRBD2 matching over 11 bases. In germline, CDR1 is ENHRY, CDR2 SYGVKD. V shed 10 bases, J shed 7 bases, and the junction held 9 bases outside the gene matches. The CDR3 spans 14 residues. The CDR3 coding sequence is TGTGCCAGCGCAACTAGCGGGAGTACGAATGAGCAGTTCTTC. This gives the protein CASATSGSTNEQFF.

This clonotype was observed many times. The chain joins TRBV5-1 to TRBJ1-1; 7 bases match TRBD1. Per the germline V gene, CDR1 is SGHRS and CDR2 is YFSETQ. V lost 3 bases and J lost 3; bases outside the gene matches: 5. The CDR3 extends over 14 amino acids. CDR3 nucleotide sequence: TGCGCCAGCAGCTCCAGGGGGTTGGACACTGAAGCTTTCTTT. It codes for CASSSRGLDTEAFF.

This clonotype was detected ten times or more. The chain employs TRBV28 and TRBJ2-3, with D possibly TRBD1 on 6 matching bases. CDR1 MDHEN and CDR2 SYDVKM come from the germline V gene. The CDR3 has 14 residues. Trimming cost V 4 bases and J 10 bases, with 18 bases left between them. The CDR3 loop is CASSSLATGWAQYF. CDR3 DNA sequence: TGTGCCAGCAGTTCCCTAGCTACAGGGTGGGCGCAGTATTTT.

In this sample, this clonotype turned up many times. The rearrangement joins TRBV10-3 to TRBJ1-4; D unresolved. The length of the CDR3 is 14 residues. The germline gives CDR1 ENHRY, CDR2 SYGVKD. Trimming shortened V by 4 bases and J by 0 bases, and 6 bases separated the two germline ends. The CDR3 nucleotides are TGTGCCATCAGTGGAGAGTCAACTAATGAAAAACTGTTTTTT. It specifies CAISGESTNEKLFF.

This clonotype was counted many times. This chain links TRBV10-3 with TRBJ2-3; D is uncertain. Between the trimmed V and J ends, which lost 0 bases and 3 bases, there was a span of 16 bases. CDR3 length: 17 amino acids. Looked up from germline, CDR1 is ENHRY and CDR2 is SYGVKD. CDR3 DNA sequence: TGTGCCATCAGTGAGTCGAGCCCTAGGGTCCTAACAGATACGCAGTATTTT. Amino acid sequence: CAISESSPRVLTDTQYF.

The CDR3 DNA is TGTGCCAGCAGCGCCGGGACAGGAGGTTACGAGCAGTACTTC. It is translated as CASSAGTGGYEQYF. The chain joins TRBV6-1 to TRBJ2-7; 8 nucleotides agree with TRBD1. Germline CDR1 and CDR2: MNHNS and SASEGT. Losses at the gene ends were 6 bases for V and 4 bases for J; bases not matched to a gene: 8. This CDR3 has 14 residues.

This clonotype was detected many times. The V call is TRBV4-1, the J call TRBJ2-5; 9 nucleotides line up with TRBD1. J gave up 2 bases and V 3 bases, and 10 bases lay outside the gene matches. CDR3 size: 17 residues. CDR1 and CDR2 (germline): MGHRA, YSYEKL. This CDR3 reads CASSQTSPGTGQETQYF. DNA of the CDR3: TGCGCCAGCAGCCAGACCTCACCCGGGACAGGGCAAGAGACCCAGTACTTC.